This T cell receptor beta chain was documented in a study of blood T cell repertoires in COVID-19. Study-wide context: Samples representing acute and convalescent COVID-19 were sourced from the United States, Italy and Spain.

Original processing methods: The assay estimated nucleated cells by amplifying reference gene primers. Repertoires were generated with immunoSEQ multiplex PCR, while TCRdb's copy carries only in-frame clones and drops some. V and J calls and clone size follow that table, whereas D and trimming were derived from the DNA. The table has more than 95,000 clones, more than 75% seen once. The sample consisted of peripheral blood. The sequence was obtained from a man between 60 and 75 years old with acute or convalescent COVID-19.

The CDR3 bases are TGCGCCAGCAGTCAATCGTACAGGCGTTTCTATGGCTACACCTTC. It is translated as CASSQSYRRFYGYTF. The J gene is TRBJ1-2, the V gene TRBV23-1; D possibly corresponds to TRBD1 (5 bases). TRBV23-1 is filed as an ORF, its function uncertain. Trimming took 0 bases from V and 4 from J, leaving 12 bases between them. The CDR3 runs 15 residues.